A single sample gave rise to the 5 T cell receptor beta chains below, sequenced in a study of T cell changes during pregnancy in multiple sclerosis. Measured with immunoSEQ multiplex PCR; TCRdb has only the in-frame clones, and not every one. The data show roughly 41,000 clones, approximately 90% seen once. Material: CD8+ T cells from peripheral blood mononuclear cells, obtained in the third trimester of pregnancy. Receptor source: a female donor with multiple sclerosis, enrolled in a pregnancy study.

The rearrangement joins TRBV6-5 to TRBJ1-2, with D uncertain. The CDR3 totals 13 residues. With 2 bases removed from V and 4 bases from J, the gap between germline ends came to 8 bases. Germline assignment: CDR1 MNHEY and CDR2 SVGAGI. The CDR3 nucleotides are TGTGCCAGCAGTTACGTCCCGTCCTATGGCTACACCTTC. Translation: CASSYVPSYGYTF.

In DNA, the CDR3 is TGTGCCAGCAGTGCAGGTGGACAGGGGGCCGATACGCAGTATTTT. This sequence encodes CASSAGGQGADTQYF. The J gene is TRBJ2-3, the V gene TRBV6-4, with TRBD1 identical over 11 bases. The CDR3 length is 15 residues. J lost 6 bases, V lost 4 bases, and 6 bases had no gene match. In germline, CDR1 is MRHNA, CDR2 SNTAGT.

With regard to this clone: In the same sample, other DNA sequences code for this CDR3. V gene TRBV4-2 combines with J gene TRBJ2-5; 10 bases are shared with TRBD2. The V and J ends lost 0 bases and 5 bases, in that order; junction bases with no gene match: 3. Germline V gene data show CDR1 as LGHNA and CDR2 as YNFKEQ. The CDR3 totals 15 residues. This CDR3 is CASSQESGGAETQYF. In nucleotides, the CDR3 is TGTGCCAGCAGCCAAGAGAGCGGGGGGGCGGAGACCCAGTACTTC.

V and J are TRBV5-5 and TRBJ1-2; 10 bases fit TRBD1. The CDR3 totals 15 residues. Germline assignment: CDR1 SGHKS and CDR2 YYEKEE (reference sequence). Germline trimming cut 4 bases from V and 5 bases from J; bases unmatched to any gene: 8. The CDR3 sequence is CASSPRQGALYGYTF. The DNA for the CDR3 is TGTGCCAGCAGCCCTCGACAGGGGGCCTTATATGGCTACACCTTC.

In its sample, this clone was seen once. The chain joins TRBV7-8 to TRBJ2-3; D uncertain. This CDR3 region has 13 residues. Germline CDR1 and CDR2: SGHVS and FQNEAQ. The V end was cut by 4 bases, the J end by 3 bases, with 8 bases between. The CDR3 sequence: CASSSPATDTQYF. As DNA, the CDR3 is TGTGCCAGCAGCTCCCCCGCGACAGATACGCAGTATTTT.